One sample yielded the 5 T cell receptor beta chains listed below, sequenced in a study of persistence of HIV-infected CD4 T cells. Sequencing used immunoSEQ version 4 in survey mode. Only in-frame clones appear in the TCRdb table, and some are missing; sequencing was by immunoSEQ multiplex PCR. The data show 37,000 or so clones, about 87% seen once. Nonspecific anti-CD3/anti-CD28 bead stimulation represents the broad CD4+ T cell repertoire. Sorting of responding CD4+ T cells relied on upregulated CD40 ligand together with CD69. These receptors have no identified antigens. Sequencing was performed on CD4+ T cells sorted from PBMCs after approximately 19-hour stimulation, taken from a patient who received antiretroviral therapy. The receptor source for this set is an adult man with HIV who was CMV-seropositive.

The chain combines TRBV19 with TRBJ1-2; D remains unclear. V lost 7 bases, J lost 7 bases, and 25 bases lay in between. This CDR3 region has 16 residues. CDR1 and CDR2 (germline): LNHDA, SQIVND (reference sequence). The CDR3 loop reads CASNTDFGPGRSGYTF. CDR3 bases: TGTGCCAGTAACACAGACTTTGGGCCCGGGCGGAGTGGCTACACCTTC.

The genes are TRBV27 and TRBJ1-2, with TRBD1 matching over 9 bases. This CDR3 region has 15 residues. Per the germline V gene, CDR1 is MNHEY and CDR2 is SMNVEV (reference sequence). V dropped 4 bases and J dropped 8; count of bases not matched to a gene: 11. CDR3 nucleotide sequence: TGTGCCAGCAGTTCCTCCGGGACAGGGAATAAGGGCTACACCTTC. It codes for CASSSSGTGNKGYTF.

The chain has TRBV13 and TRBJ1-5, with D uncertain. Trimming removed 0 bases from V and 2 bases from J, with 11 bases in between. The length of the CDR3 is 16 residues. Germline CDR1 reads PRHDT; CDR2 reads FYEKMQ (reference sequence). CDR3 nucleotide sequence: TGTGCCAGCAGCTTAGGACGGAGTGGGGGCAATCAGCCCCAGCATTTT. Amino acid sequence: CASSLGRSGGNQPQHF.

The chain uses TRBV6-6 and TRBJ1-1; tentative D call: TRBD1 (5 bases). In germline, CDR1 is MNHNY, CDR2 SVGAGI (reference sequence). V was pared by 5 bases and J by 0 bases, with 10 bases between. This CDR3 comprises 14 residues. The DNA for the CDR3 is TGTGCCAGCAGTATGGGGGGAGTGAACACTGAAGCTTTCTTT. It translates to CASSMGGVNTEAFF.

This clone was detected a few times. The chain has TRBV10-1 and TRBJ1-1, with a possible D match to TRBD1 (5 bases). The CDR3 has 14 residues. The germline CDR1 and CDR2 sequences are WNHNN and SYGVQD (reference sequence). Trimming pared 0 bases from V and 5 bases from J, leaving 10 bases between. This CDR3 reads CASSESGRRTEAFF. The CDR3 coding sequence is TGCGCCAGCAGTGAGTCGGGACGAAGGACTGAAGCTTTCTTT.